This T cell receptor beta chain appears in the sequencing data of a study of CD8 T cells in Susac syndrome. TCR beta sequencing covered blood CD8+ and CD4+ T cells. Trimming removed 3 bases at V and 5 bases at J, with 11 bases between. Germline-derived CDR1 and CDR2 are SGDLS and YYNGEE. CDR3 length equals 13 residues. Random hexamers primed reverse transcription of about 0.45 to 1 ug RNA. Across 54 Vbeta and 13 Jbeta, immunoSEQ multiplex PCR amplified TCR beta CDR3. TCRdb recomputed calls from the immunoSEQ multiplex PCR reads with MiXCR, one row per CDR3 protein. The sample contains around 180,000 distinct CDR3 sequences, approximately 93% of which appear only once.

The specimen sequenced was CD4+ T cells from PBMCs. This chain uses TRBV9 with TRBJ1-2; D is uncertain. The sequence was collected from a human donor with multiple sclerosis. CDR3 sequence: CASSGVDGYGYTF. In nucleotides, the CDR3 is TGTGCCAGCAGCGGAGTTGATGGGTATGGCTACACCTTC.